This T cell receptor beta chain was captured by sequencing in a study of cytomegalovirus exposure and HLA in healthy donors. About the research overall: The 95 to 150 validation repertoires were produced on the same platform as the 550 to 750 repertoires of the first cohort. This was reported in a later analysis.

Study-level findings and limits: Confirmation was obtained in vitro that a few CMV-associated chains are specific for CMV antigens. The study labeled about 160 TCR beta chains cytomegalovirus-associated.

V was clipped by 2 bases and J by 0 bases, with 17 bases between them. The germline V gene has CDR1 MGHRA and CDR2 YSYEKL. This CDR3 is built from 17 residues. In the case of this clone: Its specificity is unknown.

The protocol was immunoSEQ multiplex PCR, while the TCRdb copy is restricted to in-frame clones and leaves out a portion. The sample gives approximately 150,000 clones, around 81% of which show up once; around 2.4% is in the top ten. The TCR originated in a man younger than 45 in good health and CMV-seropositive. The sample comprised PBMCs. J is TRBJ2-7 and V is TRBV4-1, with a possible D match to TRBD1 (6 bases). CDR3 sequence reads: CASSQRDTLGTSYEQYF. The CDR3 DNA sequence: TGCGCCAGCAGCCAACGGGACACACTGGGCACCTCCTACGAGCAGTACTTC.